This TCR beta chain is drawn from a study of cytomegalovirus exposure and HLA in healthy donors. Study overall: Roughly 80 million unique TCRs from HLA-typed donors made up an early data release. Study conclusions and caveats: In a later analysis, the majority of CMV-associated beta chains seemingly showed HLA restriction. Among the most significant clusters, several appeared linked to common viral pathogens in a later analysis. Of the V segments, some could not be distinguished, including TRBV6-2 and TRBV6-3, and were excluded.

PCR was performed using 60 Vbeta and 13 Jbeta primers. The method was immunoSEQ multiplex PCR; TCRdb's version includes in-frame clones alone and lacks a portion of them. The table records 150,000 to 200,000 clones, around 75% of them present only once. As for this clone: The antigen is undetermined.

Germline CDR1 SGHNT, CDR2 YYREEE (reference sequence). The CDR3 covers 15 residues. The V end lost 1 base, the J end lost 8 bases, and 18 bases lay between the germline ends. The receptor was derived from a woman under 40 in good health and CMV-seropositive. The specimen sequenced was PBMCs. This chain links TRBV5-4 with TRBJ1-2, with TRBD1 as a possible D gene (5 bases). The CDR3 region has the DNA TGTGCCAGCAGCTTGAGTGTCCCCACAGGCTGGGGCTACACCTTC. It codes for CASSLSVPTGWGYTF.